This T cell receptor beta chain was sequenced during a study of CD8 T cells in ankylosing spondylitis. TCRdb reprocessed the 5' RACE reads via MiXCR and lists one record per CDR3 protein. The table shows around 300,000 distinct CDR3 sequences, with about 20% occurring only once. The CDR3 consists of 14 residues. The ends lost 5 bases at V and 5 bases at J; junction bases unmatched: 2. In this sample, this clonotype turned up a few times. This receptor was identified in a female donor with ankylosing spondylitis or in good health (not recorded which). The chain employs TRBV12-3 or TRBV12-4 and TRBJ2-2; 10 bases align to TRBD2. The sequenced material came from blood, either unsorted or a sorted T cell fraction (not recorded which). The CDR3 coding sequence is TGTGCCAGCAGTATTAGCGGGAGGACCGGGGAGCTGTTTTTT. Protein product: CASSISGRTGELFF.